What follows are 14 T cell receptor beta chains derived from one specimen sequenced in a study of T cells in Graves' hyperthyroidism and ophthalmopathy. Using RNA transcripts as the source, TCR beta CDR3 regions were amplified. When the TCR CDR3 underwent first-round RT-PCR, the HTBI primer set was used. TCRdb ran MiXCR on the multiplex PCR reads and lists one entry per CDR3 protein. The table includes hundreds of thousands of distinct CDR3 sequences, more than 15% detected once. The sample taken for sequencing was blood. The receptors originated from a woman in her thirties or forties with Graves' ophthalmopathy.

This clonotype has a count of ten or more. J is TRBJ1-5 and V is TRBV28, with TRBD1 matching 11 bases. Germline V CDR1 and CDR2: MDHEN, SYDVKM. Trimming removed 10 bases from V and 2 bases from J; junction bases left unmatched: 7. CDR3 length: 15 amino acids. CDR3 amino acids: CATADRGLGNQPQHF. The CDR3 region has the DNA TGTGCCACCGCGGACAGGGGGCTTGGCAATCAGCCCCAGCATTTT.

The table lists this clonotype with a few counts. The CDR3 bases are TGTGCCAGCAGTTCGGGGGGTAGCAATCAGCCCCAGCATTTT. Residues: CASSSGGSNQPQHF. The V and J genes are TRBV6-5 and TRBJ1-5, with D perhaps TRBD1 (5 bases). The CDR3 totals 14 residues. V lost 4 bases, J lost 0 bases, and 7 bases lay in between. The germline gives CDR1 MNHEY, CDR2 SVGAGI.

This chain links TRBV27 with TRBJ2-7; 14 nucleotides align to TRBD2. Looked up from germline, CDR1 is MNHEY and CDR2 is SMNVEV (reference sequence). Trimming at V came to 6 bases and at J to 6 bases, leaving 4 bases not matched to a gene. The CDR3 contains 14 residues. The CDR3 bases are TGTGCCAGCAGGAAGACTAGCGGGGGGGTCGAGCAGTACTTC. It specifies CASRKTSGGVEQYF.

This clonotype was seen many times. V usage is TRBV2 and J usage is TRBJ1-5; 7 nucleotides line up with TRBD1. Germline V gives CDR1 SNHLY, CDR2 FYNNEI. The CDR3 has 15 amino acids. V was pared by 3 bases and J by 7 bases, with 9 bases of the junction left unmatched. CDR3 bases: TGTGCCAGCAGTGAGAGACAGGGAGGATGGCAGCCCCAGCATTTT. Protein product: CASSERQGGWQPQHF.

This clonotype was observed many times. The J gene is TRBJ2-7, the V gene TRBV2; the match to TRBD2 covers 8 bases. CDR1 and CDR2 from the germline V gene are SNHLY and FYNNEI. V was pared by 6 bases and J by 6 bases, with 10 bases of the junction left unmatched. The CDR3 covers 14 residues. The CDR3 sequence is CASRPAGGVGEQYF. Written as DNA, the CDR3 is TGTGCCAGCAGACCCGCGGGAGGAGTAGGCGAGCAGTACTTC.

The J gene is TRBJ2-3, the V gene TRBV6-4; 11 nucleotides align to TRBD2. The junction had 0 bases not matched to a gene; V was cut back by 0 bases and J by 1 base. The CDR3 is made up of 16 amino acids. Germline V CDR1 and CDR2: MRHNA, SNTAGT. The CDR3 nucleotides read TGTGCCAGCAGTGACTCGACTAGCGGGGGCACAGATACGCAGTATTTT. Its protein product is CASSDSTSGGTDTQYF.

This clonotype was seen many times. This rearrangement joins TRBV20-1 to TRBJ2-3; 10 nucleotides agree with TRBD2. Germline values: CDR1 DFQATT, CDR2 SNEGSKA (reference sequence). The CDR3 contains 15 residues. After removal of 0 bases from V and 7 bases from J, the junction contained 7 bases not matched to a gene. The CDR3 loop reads CSAREHSGRLNTQYF. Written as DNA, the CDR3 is TGCAGTGCTAGAGAGCATAGCGGGAGGTTAAATACGCAGTATTTT.

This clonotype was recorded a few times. The CDR3 region has the DNA TGCAGCGTTGAACTGGGTAATGCGAACACCGGGGAGCTGTTTTTT. Residues: CSVELGNANTGELFF. The gene calls are TRBV29-1 and TRBJ2-2; no firm D call. CDR1 is SQVTM, CDR2 ANQGSEA, per germline. Trimming stripped 2 bases from V and 0 bases from J, with 10 bases between. The CDR3 is 15 residues long.

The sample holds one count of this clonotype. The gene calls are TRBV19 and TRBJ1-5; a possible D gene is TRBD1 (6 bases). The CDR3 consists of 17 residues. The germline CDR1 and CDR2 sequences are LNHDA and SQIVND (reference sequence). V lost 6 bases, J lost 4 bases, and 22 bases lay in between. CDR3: CASRGDMGATYNQPQHF. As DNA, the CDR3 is TGTGCCAGTAGGGGGGACATGGGGGCGACGTATAATCAGCCCCAGCATTTT.

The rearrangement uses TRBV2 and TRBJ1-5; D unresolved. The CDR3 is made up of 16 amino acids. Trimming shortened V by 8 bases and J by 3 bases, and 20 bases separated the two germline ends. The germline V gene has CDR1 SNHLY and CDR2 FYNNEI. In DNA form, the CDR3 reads TGTGCCAGCTGCGCCCAATTCGAGGCAGCCAATCAGCCCCAGCATTTT. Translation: CASCAQFEAANQPQHF.

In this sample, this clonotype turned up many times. The CDR3 loop reads CASSYSSGRYDTQYF. The CDR3 DNA is TGTGCCAGCAGTTACTCTAGCGGCCGTTACGATACGCAGTATTTT. The chain combines TRBV6-5 with TRBJ2-3; D perhaps matches TRBD2 (6 bases). From germline, CDR1 is MNHEY and CDR2 SVGAGI. The CDR3 runs to 15 residues. Trimming pared 0 bases from V and 6 bases from J, leaving 13 bases between.

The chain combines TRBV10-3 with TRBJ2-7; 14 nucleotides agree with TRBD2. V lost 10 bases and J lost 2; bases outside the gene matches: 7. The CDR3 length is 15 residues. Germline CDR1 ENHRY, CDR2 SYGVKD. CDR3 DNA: TGTGCCACCGCGGGGACTAGCGGGAGTGCCTACGAGCAGTACTTC. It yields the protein CATAGTSGSAYEQYF.

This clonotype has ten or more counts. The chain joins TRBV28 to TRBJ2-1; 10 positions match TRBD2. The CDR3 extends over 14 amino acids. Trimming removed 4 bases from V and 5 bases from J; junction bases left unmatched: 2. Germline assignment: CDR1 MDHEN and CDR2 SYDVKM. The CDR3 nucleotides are TGTGCCAGCAGTTCTAGCGGGAGTGACAATGAGCAGTTCTTC. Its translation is CASSSSGSDNEQFF.

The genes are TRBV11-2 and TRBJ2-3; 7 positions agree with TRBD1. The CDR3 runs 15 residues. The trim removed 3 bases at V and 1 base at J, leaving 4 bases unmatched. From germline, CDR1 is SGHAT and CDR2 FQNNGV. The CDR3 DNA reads TGTGCCAGCAGCTTTTTCGGGACAGGCACAGATACGCAGTATTTT. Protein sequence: CASSFFGTGTDTQYF.